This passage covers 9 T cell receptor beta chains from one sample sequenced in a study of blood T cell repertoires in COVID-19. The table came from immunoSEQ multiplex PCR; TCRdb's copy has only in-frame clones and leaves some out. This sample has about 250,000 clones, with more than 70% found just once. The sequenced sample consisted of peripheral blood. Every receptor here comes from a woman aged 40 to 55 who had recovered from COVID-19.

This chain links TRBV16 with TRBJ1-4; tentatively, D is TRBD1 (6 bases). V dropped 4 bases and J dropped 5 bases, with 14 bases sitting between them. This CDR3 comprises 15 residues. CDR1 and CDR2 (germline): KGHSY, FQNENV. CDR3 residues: CASSPGQKPNEKLFF. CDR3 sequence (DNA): TGTGCCAGCAGCCCCGGACAGAAGCCGAATGAAAAACTGTTTTTT.

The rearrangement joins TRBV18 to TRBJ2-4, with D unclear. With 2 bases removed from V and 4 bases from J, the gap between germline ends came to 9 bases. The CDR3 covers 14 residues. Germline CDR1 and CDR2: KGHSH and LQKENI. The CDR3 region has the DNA TGTGCCAGCTCACCATATGAGGCGAAAAACATTCAGTACTTC. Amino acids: CASSPYEAKNIQYF. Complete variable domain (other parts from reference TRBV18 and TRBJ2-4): NAGVMQNPRHLVRRRGQEARLRCSPMKGHSHVYWYRQLPEEGLKFMVYLQKENIIDESGMPKERFSAEFPKEGPSILRIQQVVRGDSAAYFCASSPYEAKNIQYFGAGTRLSVL.

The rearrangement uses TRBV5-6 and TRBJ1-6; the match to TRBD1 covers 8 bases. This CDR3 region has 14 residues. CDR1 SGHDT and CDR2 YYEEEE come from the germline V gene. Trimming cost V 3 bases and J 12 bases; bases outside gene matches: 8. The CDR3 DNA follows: TGTGCCAGCAGCTATCGGACAGGGACCTTACCCCTCCACTTT. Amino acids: CASSYRTGTLPLHF.

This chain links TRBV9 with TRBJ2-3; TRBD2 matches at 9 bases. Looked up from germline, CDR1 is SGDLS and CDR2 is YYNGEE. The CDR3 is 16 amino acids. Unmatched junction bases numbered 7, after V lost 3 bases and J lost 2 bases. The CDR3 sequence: CASSDTGTSFTDTQYF. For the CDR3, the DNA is TGTGCCAGCAGCGATACCGGGACTAGCTTCACAGATACGCAGTATTTT. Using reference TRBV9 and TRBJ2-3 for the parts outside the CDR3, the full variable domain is DSGVTQTPKHLITATGQRVTLRCSPRSGDLSVYWYQQSLDQGLQFLIQYYNGEERAKGNILERFSAQQFPDLHSELNLSSLELGDSALYFCASSDTGTSFTDTQYFGPGTRLTVL.

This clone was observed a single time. The CDR3 region has the DNA TGTGCCAGCAGCTTAAGTGTTGAGGCAGGGGAGGGTGGCTACACCTTC. Its protein is CASSLSVEAGEGGYTF. The chain recombines TRBV7-9 with TRBJ1-2, with TRBD1 as a possible D gene (6 bases). Between the trimmed V and J ends, which lost 2 bases and 7 bases, there was a span of 20 bases. Germline V gene data show CDR1 as SEHNR and CDR2 as FQNEAQ (reference sequence). The CDR3 consists of 16 residues.

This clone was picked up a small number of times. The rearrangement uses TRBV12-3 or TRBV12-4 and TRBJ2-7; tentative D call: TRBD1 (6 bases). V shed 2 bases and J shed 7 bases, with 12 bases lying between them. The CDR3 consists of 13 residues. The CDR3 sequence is CASSLMGAAEQYF. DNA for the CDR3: TGTGCCAGCAGTTTAATGGGGGCGGCGGAGCAGTACTTC.

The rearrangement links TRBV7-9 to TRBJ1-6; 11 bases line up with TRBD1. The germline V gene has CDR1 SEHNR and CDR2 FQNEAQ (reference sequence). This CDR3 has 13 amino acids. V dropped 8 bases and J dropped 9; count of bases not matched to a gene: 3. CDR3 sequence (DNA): TGTGCCAGCGCCGGGACAGGGGGTTCACCCCTCCACTTT. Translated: CASAGTGGSPLHF.

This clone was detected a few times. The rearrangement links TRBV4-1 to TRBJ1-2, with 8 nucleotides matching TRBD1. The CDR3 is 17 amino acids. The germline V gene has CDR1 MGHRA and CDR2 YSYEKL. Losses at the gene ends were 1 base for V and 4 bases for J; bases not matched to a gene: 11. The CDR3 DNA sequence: TGCGCCAGCAGCCAAGTAGGTGGCACAGGGGGAAGCTATGGCTACACCTTC. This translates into CASSQVGGTGGSYGYTF.

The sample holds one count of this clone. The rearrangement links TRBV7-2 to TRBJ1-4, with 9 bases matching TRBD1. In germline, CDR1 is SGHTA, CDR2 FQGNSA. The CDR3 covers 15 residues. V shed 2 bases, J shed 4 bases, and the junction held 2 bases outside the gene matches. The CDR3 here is CASSLKTGGNEKLFF. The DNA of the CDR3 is TGTGCCAGCAGCTTAAAGACAGGGGGTAATGAAAAACTGTTTTTT.